This T cell receptor beta chain was observed in a study of cytomegalovirus exposure and HLA in healthy donors. Concerning this clone: Its antigen is unknown.

The study ran its PCR with 60 Vbeta and 13 Jbeta primers. Sequencing used immunoSEQ multiplex PCR; TCRdb keeps in-frame clones, though not all of them. The data hold roughly 230,000 clones, with around 90% observed a single time. Study findings and constraints: The study dropped some indistinguishable V segments, TRBV6-2 and TRBV6-3 among them. Trimming of TCR beta V- and J-genes showed a link, identified in a later analysis, to a missense DCLRE1C variant.

The CDR3 contains 13 residues. CDR1 is MDHEN, CDR2 SYDVKM, per germline. The V gene lost 6 bases and the J gene lost 3 bases, with 12 bases spanning the gap. The chain couples TRBV28 to TRBJ2-7, with D perhaps matching TRBD1 (5 bases). The clonotype was recovered from a girl aged 2-10 years in good health and CMV-seronegative. The sequencing sample was made of PBMCs. The CDR3 loop is CASSLGRGYEQYF. In nucleotides, the CDR3 is TGTGCCAGCAGCCTGGGAAGGGGCTACGAGCAGTACTTC.